This entry describes one TCR beta chain. The clone's antigen remains unknown. No base quality information exists; no much larger clone differs at one position. This record comes from a study of CD8+CD57+ T cells in acquired aplastic anemia (dated by TCRdb to 2017 to 2018). Notes on the research overall: Extracted DNA from sorted CD4+ and CD8+ cells averaged about 2.9 ug, ranging from about 0.17 to 27.4 ug. A CD8+CD57+ expansion meant a frequency higher than the mean frequency seen in healthy subjects. General findings and caveats noted by the study authors: Roughly 30 CD8+ CDR3 sequences were found to be shared between patients and controls, but these sequences appeared to be highly expressed in patients and within the immunodominant clones of the patients. CD8+ Simpson's diversity did not differ significantly between patients and healthy controls (P=0.060).

Genomic DNA was used as template for profiling of TCR beta VDJ combinations and CDR3 sequences. An Illumina HiSeq 2000 was used for TCR repertoire sequencing. The authors processed their data as follows. Repertoires were assessed using TRBV/TRBJ rearrangement plots, CDR3 size and DJ length profiles, and Simpson's diversity index. The most abundant DNA sequence in the deep sequencing data was defined as the immunodominant clone. CDR3 amino acid sequences were screened for sharing across subjects and were compared with published repertoires and the VDJdb database. The public reads were run again by TCRdb, first through fastp at Q25 and then through MiXCR, and only productive beta chains were kept. Rows are combined by CDR3 protein, so each entry shows the most common genes and DNA. TCRdb's processing, not the authors', yielded these V and J calls. The sample records 150,000 to 200,000 distinct CDR3 sequences, roughly 48% of which are singletons. The ten largest account for about 31% of the sample.

Expansion of CD8+CD57+ cells had been shown by flow cytometry in the patients chosen for sequencing. Every patient had a diagnosis of severe acquired aplastic anemia based on International Study of Aplastic Anemia and Agranulocytosis and Camitta criteria. At the time blood was sampled, none of the patients had received any therapy. The study deep-sequenced TCR repertoires of sorted CD4+ and CD8+ blood T cells from severe aplastic anemia patients and healthy subjects. Patients were enrolled under clinicaltrials.gov protocols 00001620, 01623167, 00001397, 00071045, 00081523 and 00961064 in the USA. Ficoll-Paque density gradient centrifugation was used to isolate peripheral blood mononuclear cells. Before DNA was extracted, CD4+ and CD8+ T cells were sorted using either FACS or magnetic beads. Material for sequencing was sorted CD4+, CD8+, or CD8+CD57+ T cells (not recorded which) from PBMCs. The source is a human donor with aplastic anemia.

The nucleotides read TGTGCCAGTAGTAATCGGGAGACAGAGACCCAGTACTTC. This sequence encodes CASSNRETETQYF. The sequence joins TRBV19 to TRBJ2-5, with a tentative D gene TRBD2 over 6 matching bases. V and J are truncated by 4 bases and 4 bases respectively, leaving an intervening sequence of 10 bases. CDR1 and CDR2 are drawn from the germline V gene (reference sequence): LNHDA, SQIVND. Including the terminal cysteine and phenylalanine, the CDR3 comprises 13 residues. The retained sequence is limited to the CDR3, 39 bases, with the frame set at the first base. With the rest looked up from the reference TRBV19 and TRBJ2-5 genes rather than sequenced, the full variable domain is DGGITQSPKYLFRKEGQNVTLSCEQNLNHDAMYWYRQDPGQGLRLIYYSQIVNDFQKGDIAEGYSVSREKKESFPLTVTSAQKNPTAFYLCASSNRETETQYFGPGTRLLVL.